The clone carrying this T cell receptor beta chain came up once. The source of the sample is a study of shared clonotypes between healthy human individuals. Turning to the study itself: Sampling drew on donors who were a couple of women and three men aged 18 to 49. Researchers assigned three CD4 naive, three CD4 memory, two CD8 naive and one CD8 memory plate to each donor.

The donors, healthy adults who were HIV-negative, had experienced no recent acute infections or vaccinations. The donors were all Caucasian adults (living in Nashville, Tennessee). CDR1 SGDLS and CDR2 YYNGEE come from the germline V gene. The V end lost 0 bases, the J end lost 0 bases, and 10 bases lay between the germline ends. CDR3 length equals 16 residues. Profiled with immunoSEQ multiplex PCR; TCRdb holds only in-frame clones, not every one. Here the sample spans roughly 720,000 clones, around 90% being singletons. The clonotype originates from a young man in good health. Some clones in this sample may be carry-over from other donors' samples. V usage is TRBV9 and J usage is TRBJ1-3, with a possible D match to TRBD1 (5 bases). The sequenced sample was memory CD8+ T cells from PBMCs. Stated subset: CD45RO+ cells pooled with CCR7-negative TemRA cells. CDR3: CASSVGGTPSGNTIYF. CDR3 coding DNA: TGTGCCAGCAGCGTAGGGGGCACCCCCTCTGGAAACACCATATATTTT.